Ten or more counts support the clone carrying this T cell receptor beta chain. The antigen remains undetermined. Investigators prepared the TCR beta libraries by applying iRepertoire HTBI primers and Arm-PCR of CDR3 regions. In TCRdb, the multiplex PCR reads were re-called with MiXCR into one record per CDR3 protein. This table holds under 500,000 distinct CDR3 sequences, under 25% found once. This entry is derived from a study of regulatory T cells in long-lasting Graves disease. Turning to the study itself: In persistent Graves' disease, antithyroid drugs had been taken for over 5 years and TSH receptor antibodies stayed positive. Broader study findings: Persistent Graves' patients showed less TCR diversity than newly diagnosed patients showed.

Time point indicated: persistent/refractory GD, antithyroid drugs over 5 years with positive TRAb. There was RNA extracted from PBMCs, and the TCR library was made from it. The source was peripheral blood mononuclear cells (PBMCs), collected when the disease was refractory, from a patient treated with antithyroid drugs. This receptor was taken from a female donor with Graves disease.

The CDR3 DNA follows: TGTGCCAGCAGCTCACCGGGACAGACCTACGAGCAGTACTTC. Its translation: CASSSPGQTYEQYF. This chain joins TRBV7-2 and TRBJ2-7; 7 bases are a match to TRBD1. The CDR3 is made up of 14 amino acids. With 4 bases clipped from V and 2 bases from J, the junction kept 5 bases outside the gene matches. Germline CDR1 reads SGHTA; CDR2 reads FQGNSA.